The clone carrying this T cell receptor beta chain was observed a few times. Its antigen is unknown. Every single donor gave one heparinised blood draw, and these averaged about 110 mL. The V and J ends lost 6 bases and 5 bases, in that order; junction bases with no gene match: 6. Germline lookup yields CDR1 LNHDA and CDR2 SQIVND (reference sequence). This CDR3 has 14 residues. This entry is derived from a study of beta chain features in type 1 diabetes. About the research overall: There was similarity between patients and healthy donors in age, gender and cell yields.

Study outcomes and limitations: Insertions were fewer and deletions more numerous at VDJ junctions in type 1 diabetes patients. People with Type 1 diabetes carried modestly yet significantly shorter TCRB CDR3s in all four CD4+ subsets. Sampled from patients, naive, central memory and Treg TCRB repertoires appeared more similar than those sampled from healthy donors.

Of the isolated RNA, all was reverse transcribed, and so the sequenced material was expressed TCRB transcripts. Sequenced by immunoSEQ multiplex PCR; TCRdb stores in-frame clones only, minus some. The repertoire includes a few hundred thousand clones, 11% to 15% of them detected once, and about 0.019% sits in the top ten. The chain joins TRBV19 to TRBJ2-5; 10 positions agree with TRBD2. This clonotype originated in a man aged 30-40 years with type 1 diabetes. Sequencing was performed on naive CD4+ T cells from blood. The CDR3 spells CASRERGGQETQYF. CDR3 coding DNA: TGTGCCAGTAGAGAGCGGGGGGGCCAGGAGACCCAGTACTTC.